The sequence of this TCR beta chain was determined in a study of shared clonotypes between healthy human individuals. The overall study: A couple of women and a few men aged 18 to 49 made up the donors. Plates per donor: three CD4 naive, three CD4 memory, two CD8 naive, one CD8 memory.

Clones were sequenced by immunoSEQ multiplex PCR, and TCRdb holds only the in-frame ones, with some missing. The sample carries 850,000 to 1,100,000 clones, approximately 80% recorded once. The CDR3 covers 14 residues. In germline, CDR1 is MDHEN, CDR2 SYDVKM. Between the trimmed V and J ends, which lost 0 bases and 5 bases, there was a span of 8 bases. On this clone: Its target is not known.

Study-wide points: Incompleteness in sorted-subset sequencing, despite large depth, was shown by rarefaction. Of the naive CD4 clonotypes, about 5% were shared across several donors.

The V and J genes are TRBV28 and TRBJ1-5, with D unclear. The sample taken for sequencing was memory CD4+ T cells from PBMCs. Regarding subset: CD45RA-negative fraction. The origin of this receptor is a man between 18 and 29 years old in good health. Some clones in this sample may be carry-over from other donors' samples. The CDR3 here is CASSLWGKYQPQHF. CDR3 DNA sequence: TGTGCCAGCAGTTTATGGGGGAAATATCAGCCCCAGCATTTT.